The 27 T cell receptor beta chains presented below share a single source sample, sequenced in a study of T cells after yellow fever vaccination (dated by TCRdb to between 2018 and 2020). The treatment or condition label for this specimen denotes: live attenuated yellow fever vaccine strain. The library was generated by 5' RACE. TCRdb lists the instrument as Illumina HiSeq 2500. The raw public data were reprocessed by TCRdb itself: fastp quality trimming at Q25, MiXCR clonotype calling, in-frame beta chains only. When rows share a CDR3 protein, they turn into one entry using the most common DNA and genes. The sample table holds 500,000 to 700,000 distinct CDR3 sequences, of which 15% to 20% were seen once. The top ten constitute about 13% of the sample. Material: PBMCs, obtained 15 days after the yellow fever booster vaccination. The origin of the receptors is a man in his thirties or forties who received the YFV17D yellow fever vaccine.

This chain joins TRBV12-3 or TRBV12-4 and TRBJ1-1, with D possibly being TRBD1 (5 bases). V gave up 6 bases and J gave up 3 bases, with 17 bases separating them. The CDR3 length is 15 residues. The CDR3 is CASSPGGSWDTEAFF. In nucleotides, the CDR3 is TGTGCCAGCAGCCCGGGGGGGAGTTGGGACACTGAAGCTTTCTTT.

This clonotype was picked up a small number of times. The CDR3 DNA is TGTGCCAGCAGAACTGGGACAGCTGGCGAGCAGTACTTC. This sequence encodes CASRTGTAGEQYF. The chain uses TRBV6-1 and TRBJ2-7; TRBD1 aligns across 7 bases. Germline assignment: CDR1 MNHNS and CDR2 SASEGT. The CDR3 totals 13 residues. Germline trimming cut 6 bases from V and 6 bases from J; bases unmatched to any gene: 8.

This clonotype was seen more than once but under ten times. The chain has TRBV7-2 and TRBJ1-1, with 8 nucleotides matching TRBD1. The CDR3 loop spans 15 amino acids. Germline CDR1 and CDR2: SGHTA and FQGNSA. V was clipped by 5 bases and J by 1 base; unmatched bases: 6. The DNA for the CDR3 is TGTGCCAGCAGCGAAAAGGACAGGGCGAACACTGAAGCTTTCTTT. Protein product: CASSEKDRANTEAFF.

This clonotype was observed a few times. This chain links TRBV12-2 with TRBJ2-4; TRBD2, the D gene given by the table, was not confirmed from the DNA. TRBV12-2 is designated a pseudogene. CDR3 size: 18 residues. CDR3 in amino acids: CASRLGPASGRTCNIQYF. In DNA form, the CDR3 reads TGTGCAAGTCGCTTAGGACCGGCTAGCGGGAGGACTTGCAACATTCAGTACTTC.

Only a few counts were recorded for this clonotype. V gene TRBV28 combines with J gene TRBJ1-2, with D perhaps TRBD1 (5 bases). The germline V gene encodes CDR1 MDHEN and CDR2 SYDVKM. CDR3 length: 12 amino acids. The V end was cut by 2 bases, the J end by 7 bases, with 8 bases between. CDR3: CASSLQGLGYTF. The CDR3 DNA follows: TGTGCCAGCAGTTTACAGGGCCTTGGCTACACCTTC.

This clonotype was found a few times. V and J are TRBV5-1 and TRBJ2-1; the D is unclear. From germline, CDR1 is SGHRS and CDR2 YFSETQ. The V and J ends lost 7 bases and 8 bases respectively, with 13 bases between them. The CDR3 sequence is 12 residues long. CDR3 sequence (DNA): TGCGCCAGCCGATCACCCACGGATGAGCAGTTCTTC. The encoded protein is CASRSPTDEQFF. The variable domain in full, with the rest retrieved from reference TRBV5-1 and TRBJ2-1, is KAGVTQTPRYLIKTRGQQVTLSCSPISGHRSVSWYQQTPGQGLQFLFEYFSETQRNKGNFPGRFSGRQFSNSRSEMNVSTLELGDSALYLCASRSPTDEQFFGPGTRLTVL.

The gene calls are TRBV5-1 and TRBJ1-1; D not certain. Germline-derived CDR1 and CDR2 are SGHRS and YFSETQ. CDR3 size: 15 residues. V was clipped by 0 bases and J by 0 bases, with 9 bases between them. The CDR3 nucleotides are TGCGCCAGCAGCTTGGTCGAAACGATGAACACTGAAGCTTTCTTT. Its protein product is CASSLVETMNTEAFF.

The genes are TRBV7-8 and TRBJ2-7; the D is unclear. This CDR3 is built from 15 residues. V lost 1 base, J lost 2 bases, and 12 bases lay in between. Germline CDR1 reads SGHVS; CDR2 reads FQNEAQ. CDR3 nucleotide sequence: TGTGCCAGCAGCTTAGTTGGGCGCAGGACCTACGAGCAGTACTTC. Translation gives CASSLVGRRTYEQYF.

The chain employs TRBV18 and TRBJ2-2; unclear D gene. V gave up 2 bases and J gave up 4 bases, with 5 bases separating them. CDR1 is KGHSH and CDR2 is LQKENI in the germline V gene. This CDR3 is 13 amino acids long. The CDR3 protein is CASSPASTGELFF. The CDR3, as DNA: TGTGCCAGCTCACCAGCCAGCACCGGGGAGCTGTTTTTT.

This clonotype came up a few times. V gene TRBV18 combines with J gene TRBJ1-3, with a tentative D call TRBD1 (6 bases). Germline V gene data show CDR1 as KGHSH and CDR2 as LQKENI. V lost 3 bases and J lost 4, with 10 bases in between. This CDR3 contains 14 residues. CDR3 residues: CASSPDSAGNTIYF. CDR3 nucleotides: TGTGCCAGCTCACCGGACAGTGCAGGAAACACCATATATTTT. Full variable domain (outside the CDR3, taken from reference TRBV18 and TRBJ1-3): NAGVMQNPRHLVRRRGQEARLRCSPMKGHSHVYWYRQLPEEGLKFMVYLQKENIIDESGMPKERFSAEFPKEGPSILRIQQVVRGDSAAYFCASSPDSAGNTIYFGEGSWLTVV.

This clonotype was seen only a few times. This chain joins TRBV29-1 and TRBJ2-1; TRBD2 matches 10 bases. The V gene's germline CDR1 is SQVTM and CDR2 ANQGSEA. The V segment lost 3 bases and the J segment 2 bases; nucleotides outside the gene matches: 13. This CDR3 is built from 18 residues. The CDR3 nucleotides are TGCAGCGTTGATCGAGCGGGAGGGCAATACAGAACCTACAATGAGCAGTTCTTC. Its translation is CSVDRAGGQYRTYNEQFF.

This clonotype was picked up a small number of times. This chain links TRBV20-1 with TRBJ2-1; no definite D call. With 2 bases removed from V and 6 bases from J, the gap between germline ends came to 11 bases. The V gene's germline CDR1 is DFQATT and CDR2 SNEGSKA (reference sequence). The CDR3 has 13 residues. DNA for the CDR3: TGCAGTGCTAGACTTGGGGTTTTCAATGAGCAGTTCTTC. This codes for CSARLGVFNEQFF.

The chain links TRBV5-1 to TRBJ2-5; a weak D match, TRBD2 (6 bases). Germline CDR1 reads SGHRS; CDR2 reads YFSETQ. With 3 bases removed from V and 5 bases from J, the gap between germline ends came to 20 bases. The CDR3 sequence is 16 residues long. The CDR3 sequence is CASSSGEAPLTETQYF. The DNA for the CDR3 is TGCGCCAGCAGCTCCGGGGAGGCCCCACTGACCGAGACCCAGTACTTC. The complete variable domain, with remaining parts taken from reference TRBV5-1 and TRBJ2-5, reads KAGVTQTPRYLIKTRGQQVTLSCSPISGHRSVSWYQQTPGQGLQFLFEYFSETQRNKGNFPGRFSGRQFSNSRSEMNVSTLELGDSALYLCASSSGEAPLTETQYFGPGTRLLVL.

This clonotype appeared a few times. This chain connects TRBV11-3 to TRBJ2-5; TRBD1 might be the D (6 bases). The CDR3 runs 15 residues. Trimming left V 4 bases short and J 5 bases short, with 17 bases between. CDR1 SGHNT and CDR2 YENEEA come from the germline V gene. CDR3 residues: CASSSGAWEGETQYF. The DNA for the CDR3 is TGTGCCAGCAGCTCAGGGGCTTGGGAAGGGGAGACCCAGTACTTC.

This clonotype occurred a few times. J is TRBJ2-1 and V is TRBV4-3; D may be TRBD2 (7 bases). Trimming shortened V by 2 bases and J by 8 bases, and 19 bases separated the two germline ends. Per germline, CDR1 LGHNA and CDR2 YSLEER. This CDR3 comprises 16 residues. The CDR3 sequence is CASSQRAGAGSDEQFF. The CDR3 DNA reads TGCGCCAGCAGCCAACGCGCGGGGGCAGGGAGCGATGAGCAGTTCTTC.

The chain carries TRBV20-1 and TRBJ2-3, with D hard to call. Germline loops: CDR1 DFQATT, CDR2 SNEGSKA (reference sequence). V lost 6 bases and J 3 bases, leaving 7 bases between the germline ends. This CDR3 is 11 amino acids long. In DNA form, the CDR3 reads TGCAGTGCCTTTAGGACAGATACGCAGTATTTT. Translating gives CSAFRTDTQYF.

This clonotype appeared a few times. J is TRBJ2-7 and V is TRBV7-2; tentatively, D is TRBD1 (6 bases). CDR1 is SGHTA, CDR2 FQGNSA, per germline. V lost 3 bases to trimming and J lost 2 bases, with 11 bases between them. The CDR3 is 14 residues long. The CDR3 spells CASSLGARTYEQYF. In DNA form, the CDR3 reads TGTGCCAGCAGCTTGGGGGCGCGCACCTACGAGCAGTACTTC.

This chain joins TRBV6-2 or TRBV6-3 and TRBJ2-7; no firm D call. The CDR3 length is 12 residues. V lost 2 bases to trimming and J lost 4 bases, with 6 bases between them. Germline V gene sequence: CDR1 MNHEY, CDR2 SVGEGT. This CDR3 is CASSYVAYEQYF. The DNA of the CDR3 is TGTGCCAGCAGTTACGTTGCTTACGAGCAGTACTTC.

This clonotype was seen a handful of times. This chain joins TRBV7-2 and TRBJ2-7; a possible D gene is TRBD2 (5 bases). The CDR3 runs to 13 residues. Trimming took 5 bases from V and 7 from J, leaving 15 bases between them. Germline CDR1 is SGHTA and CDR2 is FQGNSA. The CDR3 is CASSPAEPGEQYF. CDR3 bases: TGTGCCAGCAGCCCGGCCGAGCCGGGGGAGCAGTACTTC.

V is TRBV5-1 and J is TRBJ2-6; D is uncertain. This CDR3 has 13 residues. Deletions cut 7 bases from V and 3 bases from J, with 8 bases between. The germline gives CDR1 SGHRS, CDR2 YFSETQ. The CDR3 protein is CASYGLGANVLTF. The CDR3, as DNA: TGCGCCAGCTATGGGCTTGGGGCCAACGTCCTGACTTTC.

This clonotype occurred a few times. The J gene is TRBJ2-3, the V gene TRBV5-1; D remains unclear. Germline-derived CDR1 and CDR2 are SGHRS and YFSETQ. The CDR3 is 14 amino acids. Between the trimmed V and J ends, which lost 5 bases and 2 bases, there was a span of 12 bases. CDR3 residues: CASRRSSFTDTQYF. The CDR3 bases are TGCGCCAGCAGGCGAAGCTCCTTCACAGATACGCAGTATTTT.

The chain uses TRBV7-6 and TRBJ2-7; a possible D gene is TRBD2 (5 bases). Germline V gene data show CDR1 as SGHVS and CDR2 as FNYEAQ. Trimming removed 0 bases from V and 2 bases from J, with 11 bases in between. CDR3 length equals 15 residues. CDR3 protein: CASSLARVGAYEQYF. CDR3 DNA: TGTGCCAGCAGCTTAGCGCGGGTCGGGGCCTACGAGCAGTACTTC.

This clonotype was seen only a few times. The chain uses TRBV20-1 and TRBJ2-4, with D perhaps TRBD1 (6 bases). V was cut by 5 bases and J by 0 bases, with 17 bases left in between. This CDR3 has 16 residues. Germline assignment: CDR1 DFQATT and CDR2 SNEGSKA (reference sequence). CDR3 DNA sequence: TGCAGTGCTCCGACGGGAACAGGGCTAGCCAAAAACATTCAGTACTTC. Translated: CSAPTGTGLAKNIQYF.

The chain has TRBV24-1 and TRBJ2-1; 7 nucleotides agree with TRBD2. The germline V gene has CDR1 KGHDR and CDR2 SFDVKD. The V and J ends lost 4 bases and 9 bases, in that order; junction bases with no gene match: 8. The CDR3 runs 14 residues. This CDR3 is CATSEKGLQSEQFF. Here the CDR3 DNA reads TGTGCCACCAGTGAAAAGGGACTACAAAGTGAGCAGTTCTTC.

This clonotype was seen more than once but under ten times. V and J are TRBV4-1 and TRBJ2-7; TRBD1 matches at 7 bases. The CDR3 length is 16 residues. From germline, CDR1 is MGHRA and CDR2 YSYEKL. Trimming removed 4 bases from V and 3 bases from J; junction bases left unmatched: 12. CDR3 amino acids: CASSPGGAGGDYEQYF. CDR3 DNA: TGCGCCAGCAGCCCGGGTGGGGCAGGGGGAGACTACGAGCAGTACTTC.

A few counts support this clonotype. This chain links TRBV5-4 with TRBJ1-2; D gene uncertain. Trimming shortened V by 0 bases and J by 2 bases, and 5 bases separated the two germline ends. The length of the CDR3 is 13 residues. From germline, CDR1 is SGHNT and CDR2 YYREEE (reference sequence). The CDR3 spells CASSLVRNYGYTF. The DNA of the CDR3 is TGTGCCAGCAGCTTGGTTCGGAACTATGGCTACACCTTC.

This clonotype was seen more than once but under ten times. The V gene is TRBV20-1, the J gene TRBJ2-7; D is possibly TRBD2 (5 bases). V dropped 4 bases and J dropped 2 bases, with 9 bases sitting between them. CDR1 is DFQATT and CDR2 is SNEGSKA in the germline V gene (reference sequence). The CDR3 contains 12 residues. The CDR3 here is CSATSGTYEQYF. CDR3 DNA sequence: TGCAGTGCTACGTCGGGGACCTACGAGCAGTACTTC.